This TCR beta chain was obtained from a study of healthy donors' naive CD4 and CD8 T cells (dated by TCRdb to the mid-2010s). In the study overall: Donors were chosen to span three age groups (20-25, 40-50 and 60-70 years, several each), with mean age around 44 and half female. To check how TCR variation relates to lineage commitment, the researchers sequenced rearranged TCR alpha and beta chains taken from naive CD4+ and CD8+ T cells. The donors were HLA-typed by sequencing at HLA-A, -B, -C, -DRB1, -DQB1 and -DPB1, using the SBTexcellerator protocol, an ABI3130xl analyzer and SBTengine software. Peripheral blood mononuclear cells were collected from under 20 healthy, unrelated individuals. For TCR alpha, a new primer set was designed to cover all functional IMGT alpha gene variants, and the remainder of the protocol was kept the same as the beta-chain workflow.

A remark on this clonotype: The antigen this receptor binds is unknown. Base qualities were left out, and no much larger clone turns up one base away.

Spanning cysteine to phenylalanine, the CDR3 consists of 14 amino acids. Only the CDR3 region is kept as DNA, spanning 42 bases read in frame from base 1. CDR1 LNHDA and CDR2 SQIVND were looked up in the germline V gene (reference sequence). The trim is 4 bases for V and 7 bases for J, with a gap of 16 bases between the germline ends. Cells with a CD4+CD8-CD45RO-CD45RA+ profile were isolated by FACS and defined as naive CD4+ T cells, and those with a CD8+CD4-CD45RA+CD27bright profile were defined as naive CD8+ T cells. Antibodies against CD4 (RPA-T4), CD8 (SK1), CD27 (O323), CD45RA (HI100) and CD45RO (UCHL1) were used for sorting. The sequencer was a 454 GS FLX Titanium. A previously published linear amplification protocol was used to construct TCR libraries from roughly 550 ng of total RNA. Sequencing was performed on the Roche/454 Genome Sequencer with Titanium chemistry. The paper's processing steps were these. 75,000 to 85,000 rearranged TCR alpha transcripts were sequenced from 5 or 6 of the healthy donors. Duplicate transcripts were removed, and unique TCR clonotypes were defined by the CDR3 junction according to IMGT nomenclature. In R 2.13.0, logistic regression modeled CD4 versus CD8 status on V and J genes, adjusting for donor effects, with Bonferroni correction for multiple testing. TCRdb redid the processing of the public reads, applying fastp at Q25 and MiXCR, and retained in-frame beta chains. Every CDR3 protein is listed once, alongside the most common genes and DNA of its rows. TCRdb's processing, not the study's, gives the V and J calls here. The sample table lists about 200,000 distinct CDR3 sequences, around 70% of them with a count of one. About 2.3% of the sample is held by the ten biggest clonotypes.

Study-wide conclusions, independent of this receptor: In both chains, CD4+ lineage was linked to a positively charged CDR3, whereas CD8+ lineage was linked to a negatively charged CDR3. Alpha and beta chains were sequenced in bulk and could not be paired, so combined chain effects were not evaluated. Naive CD4+ and CD8+ cells reportedly showed biased usage of most V and J gene segments, and this bias was consistent across donors and independent of HLA genotype. Taken together, V genes, J genes and CDR3 charge appeared to account for roughly an eighth of the variance in CD4/CD8 propensity, mostly acting in an additive way. Possible repertoire bias from homeostatic proliferation of naive T cells was not directly addressed.

The chain is made from TRBV19 and TRBJ1-2, with no reliable assignment of the D segment. The sample taken for sequencing was naive CD4+ and CD8+ T cells sorted from blood, pooled from several donors. The cell subset or site tag for this specimen amounts to: FACS-sorted naive CD4+ (CD45RO-CD45RA+) and naive CD8+ (CD45RA+CD27bright) T cells. This sequence was found in a pool of human donors in good health; the sample pools cells from several healthy donors. The CDR3 in this case is CASSTPGAGPGYTF. Read as DNA, the sequence is TGTGCCAGTAGTACTCCGGGCGCCGGGCCTGGCTACACCTTC.